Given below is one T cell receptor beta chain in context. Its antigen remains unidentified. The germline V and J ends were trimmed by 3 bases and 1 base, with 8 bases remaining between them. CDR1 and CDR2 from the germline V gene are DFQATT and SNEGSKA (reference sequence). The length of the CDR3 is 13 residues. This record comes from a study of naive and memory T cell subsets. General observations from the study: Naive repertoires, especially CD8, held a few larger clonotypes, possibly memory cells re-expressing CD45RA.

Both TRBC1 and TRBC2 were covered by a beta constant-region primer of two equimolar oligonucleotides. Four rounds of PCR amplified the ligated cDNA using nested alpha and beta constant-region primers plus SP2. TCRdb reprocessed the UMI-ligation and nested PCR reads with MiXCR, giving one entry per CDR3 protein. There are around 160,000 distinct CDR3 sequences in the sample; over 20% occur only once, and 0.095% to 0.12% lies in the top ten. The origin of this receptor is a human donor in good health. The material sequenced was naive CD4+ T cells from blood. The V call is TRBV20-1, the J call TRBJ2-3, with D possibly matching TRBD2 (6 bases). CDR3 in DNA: TGCAGTGCTAGGAGGGAGGGCACAGATACGCAGTATTTT. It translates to CSARREGTDTQYF.